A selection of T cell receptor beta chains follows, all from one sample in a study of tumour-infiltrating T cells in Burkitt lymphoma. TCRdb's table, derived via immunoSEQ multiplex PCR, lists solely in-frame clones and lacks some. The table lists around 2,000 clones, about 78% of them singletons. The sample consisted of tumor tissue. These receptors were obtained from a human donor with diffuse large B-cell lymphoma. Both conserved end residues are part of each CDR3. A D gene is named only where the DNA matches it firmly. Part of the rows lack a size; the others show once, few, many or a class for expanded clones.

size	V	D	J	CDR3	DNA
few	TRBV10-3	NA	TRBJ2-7	CAMAGAVEGEQYF	TGTGCCATGGCAGGGGCCGTTGAAGGCGAGCAGTACTTC
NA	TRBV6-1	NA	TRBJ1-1	CASSHRVLNTEAFF	TGTGCCAGCAGCCACAGGGTACTGAACACTGAAGCTTTCTTT
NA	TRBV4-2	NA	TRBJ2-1	CASSQVTTGNYNEQFF	TGTGCCAGCAGCCAAGTTACAACAGGGAATTACAATGAGCAGTTCTTC
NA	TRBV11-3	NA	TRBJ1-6	CASSSGQPNSPLHF	TGTGCCAGCAGCTCCGGGCAGCCTAATTCACCCCTCCACTTT
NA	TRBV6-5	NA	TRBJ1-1	CASGRTGNTEAFF	TGTGCCAGCGGAAGGACGGGGAACACTGAAGCTTTCTTT
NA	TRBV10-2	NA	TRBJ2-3	CASSEVGTDTQYF	TGCGCCAGCAGTGAGGTGGGCACAGATACGCAGTATTTT
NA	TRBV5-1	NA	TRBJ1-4	CASSLEGTLATNEKLFF	TGCGCCAGCAGCTTAGAAGGGACCCTAGCAACTAATGAAAAACTGTTTTTT
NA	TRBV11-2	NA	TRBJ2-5	CASQGGYGETQYF	TGTGCCAGCCAGGGGGGGTACGGAGAGACCCAGTACTTC
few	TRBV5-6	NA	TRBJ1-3	CASSFTGTGNTIYF	TGTGCCAGCAGCTTTACAGGGACCGGAAACACCATATATTTT
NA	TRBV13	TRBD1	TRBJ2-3	CASSWDRLRDTQYF	TGTGCCAGCAGCTGGGACAGGCTAAGGGATACGCAGTATTTT
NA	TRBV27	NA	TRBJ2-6	CASSPDGGAGANVLTF	TGTGCCAGCAGTCCGGACGGAGGAGCTGGGGCCAACGTCCTGACTTTC
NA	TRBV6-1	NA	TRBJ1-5	CASRGSGGPNGPQHF	TGTGCCAGCAGGGGGAGCGGGGGGCCAAATGGGCCCCAGCATTTT
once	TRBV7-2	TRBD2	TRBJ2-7	CASSADISGMSSYEQYF	TGTGCCAGCAGCGCGGATATTAGCGGGATGAGCTCCTACGAGCAGTACTTC